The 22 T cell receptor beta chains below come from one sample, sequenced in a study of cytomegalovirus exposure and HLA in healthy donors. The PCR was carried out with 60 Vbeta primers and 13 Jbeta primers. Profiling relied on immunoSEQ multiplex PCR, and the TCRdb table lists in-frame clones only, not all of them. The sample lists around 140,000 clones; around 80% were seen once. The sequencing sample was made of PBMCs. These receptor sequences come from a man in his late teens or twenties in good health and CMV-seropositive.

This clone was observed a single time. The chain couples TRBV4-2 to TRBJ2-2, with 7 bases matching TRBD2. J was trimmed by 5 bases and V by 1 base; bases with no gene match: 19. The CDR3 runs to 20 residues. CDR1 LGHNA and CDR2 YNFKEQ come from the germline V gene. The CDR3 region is CASSQVASGRGNRWTGELFF. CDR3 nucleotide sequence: TGTGCCAGCAGCCAAGTGGCTAGCGGAAGGGGTAATCGTTGGACCGGGGAGCTGTTTTTT.

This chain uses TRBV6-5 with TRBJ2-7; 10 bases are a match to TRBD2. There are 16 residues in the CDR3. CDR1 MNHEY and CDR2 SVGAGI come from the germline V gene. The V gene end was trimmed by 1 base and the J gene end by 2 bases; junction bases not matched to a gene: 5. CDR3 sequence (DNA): TGTGCCAGCAGTTACTGGTCTAGCGGGAGCGCCTACGAGCAGTACTTC. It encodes CASSYWSSGSAYEQYF.

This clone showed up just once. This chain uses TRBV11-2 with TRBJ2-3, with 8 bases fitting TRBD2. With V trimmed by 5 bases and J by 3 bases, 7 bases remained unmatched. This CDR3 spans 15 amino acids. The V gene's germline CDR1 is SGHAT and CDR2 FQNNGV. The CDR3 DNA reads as TGTGCCAGCAGCCCGAGGACTAGCAGAACAGATACGCAGTATTTT. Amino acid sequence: CASSPRTSRTDTQYF.

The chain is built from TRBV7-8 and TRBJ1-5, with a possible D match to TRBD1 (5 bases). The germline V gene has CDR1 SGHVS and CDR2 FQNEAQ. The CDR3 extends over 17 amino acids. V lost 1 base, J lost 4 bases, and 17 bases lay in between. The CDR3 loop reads CASSLVPRVMGNQPQHF. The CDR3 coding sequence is TGTGCCAGCAGCTTAGTCCCCAGGGTGATGGGTAATCAGCCCCAGCATTTT.

As DNA, the CDR3 is TGTGCCATCAGTGAGCCAGTACGCGGAAACACCATATATTTT. Its translation: CAISEPVRGNTIYF. The chain recombines TRBV10-3 with TRBJ1-3; D remains unclear. This CDR3 spans 14 amino acids. CDR1 ENHRY and CDR2 SYGVKD come from the germline V gene. V lost 2 bases, J lost 4 bases, and 9 bases lay in between.

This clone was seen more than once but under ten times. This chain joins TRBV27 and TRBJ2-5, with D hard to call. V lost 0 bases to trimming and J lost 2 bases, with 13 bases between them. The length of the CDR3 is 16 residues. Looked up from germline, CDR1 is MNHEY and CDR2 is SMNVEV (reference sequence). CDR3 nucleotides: TGTGCCAGCAGTTTATCGTGGGCAGATGTTCAAGAGACCCAGTACTTC. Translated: CASSLSWADVQETQYF.

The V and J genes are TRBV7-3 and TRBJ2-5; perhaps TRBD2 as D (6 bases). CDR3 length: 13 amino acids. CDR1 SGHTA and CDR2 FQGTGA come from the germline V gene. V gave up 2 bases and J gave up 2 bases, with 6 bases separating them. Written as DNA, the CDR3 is TGTGCCAGCAGCTTACTAGCGCAAGAGACCCAGTACTTC. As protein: CASSLLAQETQYF.

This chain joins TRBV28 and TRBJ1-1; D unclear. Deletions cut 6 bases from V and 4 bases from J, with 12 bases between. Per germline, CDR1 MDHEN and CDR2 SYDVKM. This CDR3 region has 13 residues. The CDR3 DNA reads TGTGCCAGCAGCCTGGAGGGAGCCACTGAAGCTTTCTTT. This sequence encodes CASSLEGATEAFF.

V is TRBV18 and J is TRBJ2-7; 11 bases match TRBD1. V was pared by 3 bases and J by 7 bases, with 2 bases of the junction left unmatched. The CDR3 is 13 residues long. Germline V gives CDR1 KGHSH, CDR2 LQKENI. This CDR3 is CASSPGQGDEQYF. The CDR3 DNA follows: TGTGCCAGCTCACCGGGACAGGGGGATGAGCAGTACTTC.

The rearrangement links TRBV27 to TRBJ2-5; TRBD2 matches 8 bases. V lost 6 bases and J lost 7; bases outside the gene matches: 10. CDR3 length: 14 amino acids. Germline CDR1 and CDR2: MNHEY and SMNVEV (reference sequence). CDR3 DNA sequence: TGTGCCAGCAGGGAAACGGGAGGGCCTGGGACCCAGTACTTC. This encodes CASRETGGPGTQYF.

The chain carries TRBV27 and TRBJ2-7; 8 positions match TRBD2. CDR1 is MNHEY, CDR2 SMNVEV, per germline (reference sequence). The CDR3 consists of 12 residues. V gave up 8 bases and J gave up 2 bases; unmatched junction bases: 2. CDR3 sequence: CASSGGPYEQYF. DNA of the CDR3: TGTGCCAGCTCGGGGGGGCCCTACGAGCAGTACTTC.

Written as DNA, the CDR3 is TGCGCCAGCAGCCAAGATTCTGTTTATGGCTACACCTTC. Translating gives CASSQDSVYGYTF. The chain is built from TRBV4-1 and TRBJ1-2; D not resolved. V was pared by 0 bases and J by 5 bases, with 7 bases between. Germline V gene data show CDR1 as MGHRA and CDR2 as YSYEKL. The CDR3 contains 13 residues.

The CDR3 region is CASSSPTGGFYGYTF. The CDR3 nucleotides read TGTGCCAGCAGCTCACCCACAGGGGGTTTCTATGGCTACACCTTC. The chain links TRBV7-9 to TRBJ1-2; 8 bases fit TRBD1. The CDR3 extends over 15 amino acids. V was clipped by 4 bases and J by 4 bases; unmatched bases: 8. Germline V CDR1 and CDR2: SEHNR, FQNEAQ (reference sequence).

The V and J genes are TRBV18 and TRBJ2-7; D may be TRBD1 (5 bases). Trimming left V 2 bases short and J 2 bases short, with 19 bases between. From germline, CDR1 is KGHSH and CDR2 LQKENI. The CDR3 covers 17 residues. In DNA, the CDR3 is TGTGCCAGCTCACCATATCAGGGCAGGGCGACGCCCTACGAGCAGTACTTC. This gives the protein CASSPYQGRATPYEQYF.

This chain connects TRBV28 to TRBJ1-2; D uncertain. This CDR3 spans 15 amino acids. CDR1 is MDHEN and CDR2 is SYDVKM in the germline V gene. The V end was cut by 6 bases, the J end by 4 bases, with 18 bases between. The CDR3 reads CASSRSPVEVYGYTF. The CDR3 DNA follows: TGTGCCAGCAGCCGATCCCCCGTTGAGGTCTATGGCTACACCTTC.

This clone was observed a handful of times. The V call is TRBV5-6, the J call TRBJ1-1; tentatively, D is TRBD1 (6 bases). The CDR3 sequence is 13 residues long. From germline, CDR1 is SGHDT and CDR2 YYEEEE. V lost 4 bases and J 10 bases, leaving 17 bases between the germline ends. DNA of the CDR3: TGTGCCAGCAGCCCATGGCCAACCAGGGGAGCTTTCTTT. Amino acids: CASSPWPTRGAFF.

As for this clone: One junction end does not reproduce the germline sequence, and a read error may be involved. In DNA, the CDR3 is TGTGCCAGCAGCCCCGGGACAGTAAATCAGTCCCAGCATTTT. It is translated as CASSPGTVNQSQHF. The chain couples TRBV27 to TRBJ1-5; 7 nucleotides agree with TRBD1. Germline CDR1 and CDR2: MNHEY and SMNVEV (reference sequence). This CDR3 is built from 14 residues.

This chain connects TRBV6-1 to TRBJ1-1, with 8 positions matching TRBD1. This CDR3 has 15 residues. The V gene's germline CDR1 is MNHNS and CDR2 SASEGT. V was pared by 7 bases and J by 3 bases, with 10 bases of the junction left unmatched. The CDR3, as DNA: TGTGCCAGCACTCGGGGACAGGCTGGGGACACTGAAGCTTTCTTT. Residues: CASTRGQAGDTEAFF.

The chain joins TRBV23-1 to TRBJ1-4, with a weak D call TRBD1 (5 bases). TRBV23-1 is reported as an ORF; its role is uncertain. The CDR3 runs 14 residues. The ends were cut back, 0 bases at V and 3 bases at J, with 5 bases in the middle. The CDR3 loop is CASSQSTANEKLFF. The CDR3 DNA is TGCGCCAGCAGTCAATCGACAGCTAATGAAAAACTGTTTTTT.

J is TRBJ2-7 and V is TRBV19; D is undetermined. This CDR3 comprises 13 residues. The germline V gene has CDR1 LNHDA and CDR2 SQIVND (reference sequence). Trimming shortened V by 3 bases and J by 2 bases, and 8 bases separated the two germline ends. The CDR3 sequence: CASSISVPYEQYF. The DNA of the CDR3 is TGTGCCAGTAGTATTTCCGTCCCCTACGAGCAGTACTTC.

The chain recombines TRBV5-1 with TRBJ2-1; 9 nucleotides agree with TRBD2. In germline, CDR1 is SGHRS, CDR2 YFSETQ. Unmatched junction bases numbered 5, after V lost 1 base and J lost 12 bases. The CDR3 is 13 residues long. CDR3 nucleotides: TGCGCCAGCAGCTTGATAGCGGGAGAGGTGCAGTTCTTC. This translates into CASSLIAGEVQFF.

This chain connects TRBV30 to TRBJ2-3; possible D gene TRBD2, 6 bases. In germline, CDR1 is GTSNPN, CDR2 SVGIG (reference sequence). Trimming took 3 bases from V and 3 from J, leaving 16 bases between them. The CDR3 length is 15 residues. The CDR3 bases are TGTGCCTGGAGCGTCGGGACTTCGGGGACAGATACGCAGTATTTT. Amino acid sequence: CAWSVGTSGTDTQYF.